This T cell receptor (beta chain) was identified in a study of lung T cells in sarcoidosis with Löfgren's syndrome. Study overall: Sarcoidosis features CD4+ T cell accumulation in bronchoalveolar lavage fluid.

For this clonotype: Its antigen remains unidentified.

TCRdb re-analysed the reads in MiXCR, keeping a single row per CDR3 protein. The sample shows 15,000 to 20,000 distinct CDR3 sequences, less than 25% of them seen only once. Notes on the study in general: TRAV12-1 and TRBV2 were reportedly most expanded in Löfgren's patients. These T cells possibly recognize a putative, unidentified sarcoidosis-associated antigen. Shared TRAV12-1 and TRBV2 CDR3 motifs were reported across several patients.

CDR3 length: 12 residues. Germline lookup yields CDR1 SQVTM and CDR2 ANQGSEA. Trimming cost V 6 bases and J 1 base, with 9 bases left between them. Specimen: CD4+ T cells from PBMCs. This receptor was obtained from a human donor with sarcoidosis (Löfgren's syndrome or another form), or a control subject (not recorded which). This chain links TRBV29-1 with TRBJ1-1; D gene unclear. The CDR3 loop reads CSVRPGNTEAFF. The CDR3 DNA sequence: TGCAGCGTGCGTCCAGGGAACACTGAAGCTTTCTTT.